The next 24 T cell receptor beta chains were all read from a single sample in a study of blood T cell repertoires in COVID-19. Produced via immunoSEQ multiplex PCR; TCRdb's table is partial and in-frame only. The sample has about 420,000 clones, over 85% seen once. Sequenced input: peripheral blood. Receptors originate from a man aged 18 to 35 with COVID-19, enrolled during active disease.

The chain carries TRBV7-9 and TRBJ1-2, with D perhaps TRBD1 (5 bases). CDR1 and CDR2 (germline): SEHNR, FQNEAQ (reference sequence). The CDR3 sequence is 13 residues long. V lost 5 bases, J lost 6 bases, and 13 bases lay in between. This chain's CDR3 is CASSDNGRDGYTF. The CDR3 region has the DNA TGTGCCAGCAGCGATAACGGCAGGGATGGCTACACCTTC.

The chain joins TRBV19 to TRBJ1-2, with 8 bases aligning to TRBD1. CDR1 and CDR2 (germline): LNHDA, SQIVND (reference sequence). V lost 3 bases, J lost 9 bases, and 6 bases stayed unmatched. This CDR3 is built from 13 residues. The CDR3 loop is CASSIGRQGSYTF. The CDR3 coding sequence is TGTGCCAGTAGTATTGGAAGACAGGGGAGCTACACCTTC.

The J gene is TRBJ2-1, the V gene TRBV15; 11 bases agree with TRBD2. Unmatched junction bases numbered 7, after V lost 4 bases and J lost 5 bases. CDR3 length equals 16 residues. Germline V gene sequence: CDR1 LNHNV, CDR2 YYDKDF (reference sequence). The CDR3 region has the DNA TGTGCCACCAGCACGCCCACTAGCGGGAGAGACAATGAGCAGTTCTTC. Translation: CATSTPTSGRDNEQFF.

The chain links TRBV21-1 to TRBJ2-3; the D call in the table, TRBD2, was not verified against the DNA. TRBV21-1 is listed as a pseudogene. The CDR3 totals 18 residues. CDR3 sequence (DNA): TGTGCCAGCAGCAAAGTACTAGCGGGGGGCCCTAGCACAGATACGCAGTATTTT. Its protein product is CASSKVLAGGPSTDTQYF.

The V call is TRBV4-1, the J call TRBJ2-1; TRBD2 might be the D (5 bases). V lost 0 bases to trimming and J lost 12 bases, with 12 bases between them. The CDR3 loop spans 13 amino acids. Germline CDR1 MGHRA, CDR2 YSYEKL. CDR3: CASSQEGTSRQFF. The CDR3 bases are TGCGCCAGCAGCCAAGAAGGTACTAGTAGGCAGTTCTTC.

The V gene is TRBV29-1, the J gene TRBJ2-7; 9 nucleotides agree with TRBD1. CDR1 SQVTM and CDR2 ANQGSEA come from the germline V gene. V lost 2 bases and J lost 5; bases outside the gene matches: 1. There are 12 residues in the CDR3. The CDR3 DNA reads as TGCAGCGTTGAAACAGGGGGCCACGAGCAGTACTTC. Residues: CSVETGGHEQYF.

This sequence joins TRBV7-8 and TRBJ1-2; TRBD1 matches 8 bases. The CDR3 runs to 15 residues. Germline V gene sequence: CDR1 SGHVS, CDR2 FQNEAQ. The V gene end was trimmed by 4 bases and the J gene end by 2 bases; junction bases not matched to a gene: 6. The CDR3 reads CASSSPTGANYGYTF. The CDR3 coding sequence is TGTGCCAGCAGCTCACCGACAGGGGCCAACTATGGCTACACCTTC.

The rearrangement joins TRBV18 to TRBJ2-1, with 7 nucleotides matching TRBD2. The CDR3 totals 14 residues. Unmatched junction bases numbered 0, after V lost 4 bases and J lost 0 bases. Germline V lookup: CDR1 KGHSH, CDR2 LQKENI. CDR3 nucleotide sequence: TGTGCCAGCTCACGCGGGAGCTCCTACAATGAGCAGTTCTTC. As protein: CASSRGSSYNEQFF.

As concerns this clone: Within the sample, other DNA sequences also encode this same CDR3. The chain carries TRBV18 and TRBJ1-1; 9 nucleotides agree with TRBD1. J was trimmed by 1 base and V by 3 bases; bases with no gene match: 3. Germline CDR1 is KGHSH and CDR2 is LQKENI. This CDR3 region has 15 residues. As DNA, the CDR3 is TGTGCCAGCTCACCTCCGGGACAGGGGAACACTGAAGCTTTCTTT. This sequence encodes CASSPPGQGNTEAFF. Variable domain in full (rest from reference TRBV18 and TRBJ1-1): NAGVMQNPRHLVRRRGQEARLRCSPMKGHSHVYWYRQLPEEGLKFMVYLQKENIIDESGMPKERFSAEFPKEGPSILRIQQVVRGDSAAYFCASSPPGQGNTEAFFGQGTRLTVV.

The CDR3 DNA is TGTGCCAGCAGCCAAAGGACAGGGGGTGCAGATACGCAGTATTTT. This translates into CASSQRTGGADTQYF. The genes are TRBV2 and TRBJ2-3, with TRBD1 matching 10 bases. The CDR3 is 15 amino acids. V gave up 6 bases and J gave up 4 bases; unmatched junction bases: 7. Per germline, CDR1 SNHLY and CDR2 FYNNEI. The whole variable domain, filled in from reference TRBV2 and TRBJ2-3, reads EPEVTQTPSHQVTQMGQEVILRCVPISNHLYFYWYRQILGQKVEFLVSFYNNEISEKSEIFDDQFSVERPDGSNFTLKIRSTKLEDSAMYFCASSQRTGGADTQYFGPGTRLTVL.

The genes are TRBV4-2 and TRBJ2-3; no definite D call. V shed 2 bases and J shed 2 bases, with 5 bases lying between them. This CDR3 has 13 amino acids. Germline CDR1 and CDR2: LGHNA and YNFKEQ. CDR3 DNA: TGTGCCAGCAGCCAACTTCCCACAGATACGCAGTATTTT. This sequence encodes CASSQLPTDTQYF.

The V gene is TRBV3-1 (or the pseudogene TRBV3-2), the J gene TRBJ2-3; 10 bases are a match to TRBD1. The V segment lost 4 bases and the J segment 3 bases; nucleotides outside the gene matches: 4. Germline CDR1 reads LGHDT; CDR2 reads YNNKEL (reference sequence). The CDR3 runs 15 residues. The CDR3 region has the DNA TGTGCCAGCAGCCCAAGACAGGGGGCTACAGATACGCAGTATTTT. The encoded protein is CASSPRQGATDTQYF.

The chain carries TRBV18 and TRBJ2-7; the match to TRBD1 covers 9 bases. This CDR3 is built from 13 residues. The V and J ends lost 3 bases and 7 bases, in that order; junction bases with no gene match: 4. From germline, CDR1 is KGHSH and CDR2 LQKENI. The DNA of the CDR3 is TGTGCCAGCTCACCGGGGACAGGGCAAGAGCAGTACTTC. Its protein product is CASSPGTGQEQYF.

The rearrangement joins TRBV7-6 to TRBJ2-7; 9 bases align to TRBD2. The trim removed 5 bases at V and 2 bases at J, leaving 10 bases unmatched. This CDR3 spans 16 amino acids. Germline V gene lookup returns CDR1 SGHVS and CDR2 FNYEAQ. The chain's CDR3 is CASSPISSGMAYEQYF. The CDR3 nucleotides read TGTGCCAGCAGCCCAATATCTAGCGGGATGGCCTACGAGCAGTACTTC.

The rearrangement joins TRBV6-6 to TRBJ1-2; D perhaps matches TRBD1 (6 bases). V was trimmed by 6 bases and J by 5 bases, leaving 19 bases between them. Per germline, CDR1 MNHNY and CDR2 SVGAGI (reference sequence). The CDR3 length is 15 residues. The chain's CDR3 is CASSNQGRGPYGYTF. The CDR3 DNA reads as TGTGCCAGCAGCAATCAGGGGAGGGGCCCATATGGCTACACCTTC.

The V and J genes are TRBV5-6 and TRBJ2-3; 7 nucleotides line up with TRBD2. The V and J ends lost 7 bases and 3 bases, in that order; junction bases with no gene match: 8. There are 14 residues in the CDR3. Germline V gene sequence: CDR1 SGHDT, CDR2 YYEEEE. For the CDR3, the DNA is TGTGCCAGCCGAGGGAGGGCCAAGACAGATACGCAGTATTTT. Its translation is CASRGRAKTDTQYF.

This chain connects TRBV6-5 to TRBJ2-7; 7 nucleotides line up with TRBD2. The junction had 7 bases not matched to a gene; V was cut back by 8 bases and J by 3 bases. Germline lookup yields CDR1 MNHEY and CDR2 SVGAGI. The CDR3 has 13 amino acids. In nucleotides, the CDR3 is TGTGCCAGCGGGGGGGACCGGGGCTACGAGCAGTACTTC. It codes for CASGGDRGYEQYF.

The J gene is TRBJ2-1, the V gene TRBV5-1; D remains unclear. Deletions cut 3 bases from V and 7 bases from J, with 5 bases between. Germline V lookup: CDR1 SGHRS, CDR2 YFSETQ. The CDR3 has 11 residues. The CDR3 reads CASSWSNEQFF. The CDR3 DNA sequence: TGCGCCAGCAGCTGGAGTAATGAGCAGTTCTTC.

The table lists this clone with a count of one. This sequence joins TRBV6-5 and TRBJ2-3, with D possibly being TRBD2 (6 bases). V was pared by 6 bases and J by 0 bases, with 13 bases between. Per the germline V gene, CDR1 is MNHEY and CDR2 is SVGAGI. This CDR3 has 15 amino acids. The CDR3 DNA is TGTGCCAGCAGCGATCCGGGACTCAGCACAGATACGCAGTATTTT. Protein sequence: CASSDPGLSTDTQYF.

V is TRBV4-1 and J is TRBJ1-4; 12 bases line up with TRBD1. Germline assignment: CDR1 MGHRA and CDR2 YSYEKL. The CDR3 covers 18 residues. J gave up 4 bases and V 5 bases, and 11 bases lay outside the gene matches. The CDR3 DNA follows: TGCGCCAGCAGCAATCCCGGGACAGGGGGCAAGGATAATGAAAAACTGTTTTTT. Translating gives CASSNPGTGGKDNEKLFF.

This sequence joins TRBV6-6 and TRBJ2-7, with D possibly matching TRBD1 (5 bases). Germline CDR1 is MNHNY and CDR2 is SVGAGI (reference sequence). With 0 bases removed from V and 3 bases from J, the gap between germline ends came to 15 bases. CDR3 length: 16 amino acids. The DNA for the CDR3 is TGTGCCAGCAGTTACTCTGGGGCAGGGTGGAGCTACGAGCAGTACTTC. It encodes CASSYSGAGWSYEQYF.

V usage is TRBV27 and J usage is TRBJ2-3; the D gene is possibly TRBD1 (6 bases). The CDR3 sequence is 16 residues long. Germline CDR1 and CDR2: MNHEY and SMNVEV (reference sequence). Trimming left V 6 bases short and J 1 base short, with 17 bases between. The CDR3 loop reads CASRSQGQIRTDTQYF. For the CDR3, the DNA is TGTGCCAGCAGATCACAGGGACAAATTCGCACAGATACGCAGTATTTT.

The gene calls are TRBV5-6 and TRBJ2-3, with D unclear. Germline CDR1 and CDR2: SGHDT and YYEEEE. V lost 1 base and J lost 2, with 17 bases in between. The CDR3 is 17 residues long. Here the CDR3 DNA reads TGTGCCAGCAGCTTGTTAGTGTCCCTACTAAACACAGATACGCAGTATTTT. Protein product: CASSLLVSLLNTDTQYF.

The chain has TRBV7-9 and TRBJ2-7, with TRBD2 identical over 13 bases. The germline gives CDR1 SEHNR, CDR2 FQNEAQ (reference sequence). The CDR3 runs to 16 residues. Losses at the gene ends were 6 bases for V and 2 bases for J; bases not matched to a gene: 7. CDR3 nucleotides: TGTGCCAGCAGATCGACTAGCGGGGGGTACACCTACGAGCAGTACTTC. The encoded protein is CASRSTSGGYTYEQYF.